This is a list of T cell receptor beta chains from one sample in a study of CD8+CD57+ T cells in acquired aplastic anemia. Each CDR3 protein gets one entry after TCRdb re-called the reads with MiXCR. The sample shows 180,000 or so distinct CDR3 sequences, roughly 65% of them seen only once. Sequencing input: sorted CD4+, CD8+, or CD8+CD57+ T cells (not recorded which) from PBMCs. The source of these receptors is a human donor with aplastic anemia. Both conserved end residues are part of each CDR3. D genes are given only for firm matches. Clone size, where shown, is once, few, many, or a class for clones that have expanded.

d_call	clone_size	cdr3_length	v_call	j_call	cdr3_nt	cdr3_aa
.	.	13	TRBV29-1	TRBJ1-2	TGCAGCGTTGTAGGGGGGACCAACTATGGCTACACCTTC	CSVVGGTNYGYTF
.	many	14	TRBV2	TRBJ2-5	TGTGCCAGCAGTGAACTCGGAGGGGAAGAGACCCAGTACTTC	CASSELGGEETQYF
TRBD2	once	12	TRBV9	TRBJ2-7	TGTGCCAGCAGCGCCGGGACTAACGGGCAGTACTTC	CASSAGTNGQYF
.	.	13	TRBV29-1	TRBJ1-2	TGCAGCGTTGAAGTAGGGGAGGGTAATGGCTACACCTTC	CSVEVGEGNGYTF
TRBD1	.	15	TRBV7-2	TRBJ1-6	TGCGCCAGCAGCTTACTCCAGGGGGCTGATTCACCCCTCCACTTT	CASSLLQGADSPLHF
.	.	14	TRBV5-4	TRBJ2-3	TGTGCCAGCAGCTTGGGAGCCTCGGGAGATACGCAGTATTTT	CASSLGASGDTQYF
.	few	14	TRBV4-1	TRBJ2-4	TGCGCCAGCAGCCAATGGATAGCCAAAAACATTCAGTACTTC	CASSQWIAKNIQYF
TRBD1	many	17	TRBV10-3	TRBJ1-1	TGTGCCATCAGTGAGAGCCTACCGGGACAGGGGGACTCTGAAGCTTTCTTT	CAISESLPGQGDSEAFF
TRBD2	.	16	TRBV7-9	TRBJ2-1	TGTGCCAGCAGCCCCATAAGCGGGGGGCCCTTCAATGAGCAGTTCTTC	CASSPISGGPFNEQFF
.	.	13	TRBV20-1	TRBJ2-5	TGCAGTGCTAGTGGGTCAGCACAAGAGACCCAGTACTTC	CSASGSAQETQYF
TRBD1	once	13	TRBV10-2	TRBJ1-5	TGCGCCAGCAGTGCTGCAGGGGGGCAGCCCCAGCATTTT	CASSAAGGQPQHF
.	few	14	TRBV7-9	TRBJ2-1	TGTGCCAGCAGCTTAGAGGGCGGCCTTAATGAGCAGTTCTTC	CASSLEGGLNEQFF
.	few	15	TRBV12-3/TRBV12-4	TRBJ1-1	TGTGCCAGCAGTTACGATTGGGGGGCGAACACTGAAGCTTTCTTT	CASSYDWGANTEAFF
.	.	13	TRBV20-1	TRBJ1-2	TGCAGTGCTAGTACCCAGGGAAACTATGGCTACACCTTC	CSASTQGNYGYTF